This T cell receptor (beta chain) was identified during a study of cytomegalovirus exposure and HLA in healthy donors. Findings and caveats of the study: In a later analysis, common viral pathogens appeared linked to several of the most significant clusters. Reportedly, a later analysis found an Asian-associated ancestry cluster had fewer N-insertions than the approximately 640-donor mean. Among CMV-associated TCR beta chains, most appeared HLA-restricted in a later analysis. Productive status was seen about 87% or about 30% of the time for most TCR beta V segments in an earlier analysis.

In germline, CDR1 is LNHDA, CDR2 SQIVND (reference sequence). The junction had 8 bases not matched to a gene; V was cut back by 7 bases and J by 1 base. This CDR3 has 15 residues. Details on this clone: Its matching antigen is unknown.

Primers for the PCR totalled 60 Vbeta and 13 Jbeta. The protocol was immunoSEQ multiplex PCR, while the TCRdb copy is restricted to in-frame clones and leaves out a portion. The table records approximately 150,000 clones, roughly 77% of them present only once. The sequencing sample was made of PBMCs. The chain carries TRBV19 and TRBJ2-3; 7 positions agree with TRBD2. This sequence originates from a man aged 18 to 29 in good health and CMV-seropositive. The DNA of the CDR3 is TGTGCCAGTACCCTTGGGGGAGGGGGCACAGATACGCAGTATTTT. It translates to CASTLGGGGTDTQYF.